The 15 T cell receptor beta chains below come from one sample, sequenced in a study of cytomegalovirus exposure and HLA in healthy donors. 60 Vbeta and 13 Jbeta primers were used in PCR. Sequenced by immunoSEQ multiplex PCR; TCRdb stores in-frame clones only, minus some. The sample lists approximately 100,000 clones, around 84% occurring once. The sequenced sample consisted of PBMCs. The source of these receptors is a man aged 18 to 30 in good health and CMV-seronegative.

The chain has TRBV4-1 and TRBJ1-1; TRBD1 agrees at 12 bases. The CDR3 totals 14 residues. V was clipped by 4 bases and J by 4 bases; unmatched bases: 1. Germline assignment: CDR1 MGHRA and CDR2 YSYEKL. In DNA form, the CDR3 reads TGCGCCAGCAGCCGGGGACAGGGGGCCACTGAAGCTTTCTTT. Translated: CASSRGQGATEAFF.

The rearrangement links TRBV12-5 to TRBJ2-3; TRBD1 matches 7 bases. The germline CDR1 and CDR2 sequences are LGHNT and FRNRAP. The CDR3 extends over 23 amino acids. Trimming took 0 bases from V and 6 from J; bases not matched to a gene: 30. CDR3 coding DNA: TGTGCTAGTGGTTTGGTACCCGCCTCCGGGACAGCATTCAATTACTTAACCCCGGATACGCAGTATTTT. It yields the protein CASGLVPASGTAFNYLTPDTQYF.

V usage is TRBV19 and J usage is TRBJ1-2; D is unresolved. The length of the CDR3 is 15 residues. V lost 2 bases, J lost 4 bases, and 14 bases lay in between. The germline gives CDR1 LNHDA, CDR2 SQIVND (reference sequence). The CDR3 region is CASSIRLEGGYGYTF. In DNA, the CDR3 is TGTGCCAGTAGTATAAGGTTGGAGGGTGGCTATGGCTACACCTTC.

J is TRBJ1-2 and V is TRBV6-1; D unresolved. The V and J ends lost 4 bases and 5 bases respectively, with 8 bases between them. The germline gives CDR1 MNHNS, CDR2 SASEGT. The CDR3 runs 12 residues. DNA of the CDR3: TGTGCCAGCAGTGGCAGGCATTATGGCTACACCTTC. Amino acids: CASSGRHYGYTF.

This clone occurred a few times. This chain links TRBV5-4 with TRBJ2-7; weak D call: TRBD2 (5 bases). V shed 4 bases and J shed 7 bases, with 15 bases lying between them. The germline V gene has CDR1 SGHNT and CDR2 YYREEE (reference sequence). The CDR3 runs 13 residues. In DNA, the CDR3 is TGTGCCAGCAGCACCGTAACGGGAAGGGAGCAGTACTTC. This encodes CASSTVTGREQYF.

The rearrangement joins TRBV7-9 to TRBJ1-2; D gene uncertain. Germline V gene lookup returns CDR1 SEHNR and CDR2 FQNEAQ (reference sequence). Trimming removed 5 bases at V and 4 bases at J, with 20 bases between. This CDR3 has 16 residues. DNA for the CDR3: TGTGCCAGCAGCCCCCATGTTTTAACTCCTGTCTATGGCTACACCTTC. Encoded protein: CASSPHVLTPVYGYTF.

This chain joins TRBV25-1 and TRBJ1-4; D gene ambiguous. Germline-derived CDR1 and CDR2 are MGHDK and SYGVNS. This CDR3 region has 16 residues. Trimming cost V 2 bases and J 3 bases, with 13 bases left between them. CDR3 residues: CASSEGKERSNEKLFF. CDR3 coding DNA: TGTGCCAGCAGTGAAGGAAAAGAGAGGTCTAATGAAAAACTGTTTTTT.

The chain has TRBV6-5 and TRBJ2-3; 7 positions match TRBD2. CDR3 length: 15 residues. The V and J ends lost 2 bases and 2 bases, in that order; junction bases with no gene match: 4. CDR1 and CDR2 from the germline V gene are MNHEY and SVGAGI. CDR3 DNA sequence: TGTGCCAGCAGTTACCTCGGGACTAACACAGATACGCAGTATTTT. Translated: CASSYLGTNTDTQYF.

The chain uses TRBV9 and TRBJ2-2, with D unclear. V was pared by 0 bases and J by 6 bases, with 9 bases between. The CDR3 length is 14 residues. The germline CDR1 and CDR2 sequences are SGDLS and YYNGEE. CDR3 coding DNA: TGTGCCAGCAGCGTAGGTGGGCTGGCCGGGGAGCTGTTTTTT. Translated: CASSVGGLAGELFF.

The V call is TRBV7-9, the J call TRBJ2-1, with 10 bases lining up with TRBD1. With 4 bases clipped from V and 7 bases from J, the junction kept 7 bases outside the gene matches. Germline lookup yields CDR1 SEHNR and CDR2 FQNEAQ (reference sequence). This CDR3 has 15 residues. The DNA for the CDR3 is TGTGCCAGCAGCTCTGACAGGGGGCGCGGTAATGAGCAGTTCTTC. Translating gives CASSSDRGRGNEQFF.

The J gene is TRBJ1-1, the V gene TRBV7-6; D is ambiguous. The germline CDR1 and CDR2 sequences are SGHVS and FNYEAQ. V was clipped by 2 bases and J by 5 bases, with 9 bases between them. This CDR3 is 13 amino acids long. CDR3 in amino acids: CASSLTELTEAFF. CDR3 sequence (DNA): TGTGCCAGCAGCTTAACGGAGTTGACTGAAGCTTTCTTT.

The chain uses TRBV19 and TRBJ2-5; tentatively, D is TRBD1 (5 bases). The CDR3 covers 17 residues. The V gene lost 10 bases and the J gene lost 1 base, with 25 bases spanning the gap. Germline V gives CDR1 LNHDA, CDR2 SQIVND (reference sequence). This CDR3 is CATTSFHGAVTQETQYF. The CDR3, as DNA: TGTGCCACCACCTCCTTCCATGGGGCGGTTACCCAAGAGACCCAGTACTTC.

The chain combines TRBV7-9 with TRBJ1-2; D ambiguous. Germline V gene data show CDR1 as SEHNR and CDR2 as FQNEAQ (reference sequence). V was pared by 2 bases and J by 8 bases, with 15 bases between. This CDR3 comprises 14 residues. As DNA, the CDR3 is TGTGCCAGCAGCTTATCTCTCAGTCCTTCGGGCTACACCTTC. Amino acid sequence: CASSLSLSPSGYTF.

V is TRBV5-6 and J is TRBJ1-2, with D unresolved. Germline lookup yields CDR1 SGHDT and CDR2 YYEEEE. Trimming removed 4 bases at V and 8 bases at J, with 15 bases between. The CDR3 has 13 amino acids. CDR3 region: CASSAPEAGGYTF. CDR3 nucleotide sequence: TGTGCCAGCAGCGCCCCTGAGGCTGGCGGCTACACCTTC. Full variable domain (missing parts from reference TRBV5-6 and TRBJ1-2): DAGVTQSPTHLIKTRGQQVTLRCSPKSGHDTVSWYQQALGQGPQFIFQYYEEEERQRGNFPDRFSGHQFPNYSSELNVNALLLGDSALYLCASSAPEAGGYTFGSGTRLTVV.

In this sample, this clone turned up once. The J gene is TRBJ2-7, the V gene TRBV19; D remains ambiguous. Germline lookup yields CDR1 LNHDA and CDR2 SQIVND (reference sequence). The V and J ends lost 0 bases and 5 bases respectively, with 8 bases between them. This CDR3 spans 13 amino acids. CDR3 nucleotide sequence: TGTGCCAGTAGTATAGATGTGCAGGACGAGCAGTACTTC. It yields the protein CASSIDVQDEQYF.